This T cell receptor beta chain originates from a study of CD8+CD57+ T cells in acquired aplastic anemia. Study overall: When averaged, DNA from sorted CD4+ and CD8+ cells came to around 3.4 ug. Study results and caveats: In common between the patients and the controls were around 29 CD8+ CDR3 sequences. Patients did not significantly differ from controls in CD8+ Simpson's diversity.

Points on this clonotype: The antigen remains unidentified.

The CDR3 covers 16 residues. Germline V CDR1 and CDR2: MGHDK, SYGVNS. V lost 3 bases, J lost 0 bases, and 9 bases lay in between. Only patients with CD8+CD57+ cell expansion on flow cytometry were chosen for sequencing. CDR3 and TCR beta VDJ profiling relied on a genomic DNA template. TCRdb called the reads again in MiXCR, with one record for every CDR3 protein. The sample contains some 98,000 distinct CDR3 sequences, about 63% of which appear only once. The sequencing sample was made of sorted CD4+, CD8+, or CD8+CD57+ T cells (not recorded which) from PBMCs. The TCR was taken from a human donor with aplastic anemia. This chain links TRBV25-1 with TRBJ2-6; D is uncertain. CDR3 protein: CASSDLSGSGANVLTF. Here the CDR3 DNA reads TGTGCCAGCAGTGACTTATCCGGCTCTGGGGCCAACGTCCTGACTTTC.